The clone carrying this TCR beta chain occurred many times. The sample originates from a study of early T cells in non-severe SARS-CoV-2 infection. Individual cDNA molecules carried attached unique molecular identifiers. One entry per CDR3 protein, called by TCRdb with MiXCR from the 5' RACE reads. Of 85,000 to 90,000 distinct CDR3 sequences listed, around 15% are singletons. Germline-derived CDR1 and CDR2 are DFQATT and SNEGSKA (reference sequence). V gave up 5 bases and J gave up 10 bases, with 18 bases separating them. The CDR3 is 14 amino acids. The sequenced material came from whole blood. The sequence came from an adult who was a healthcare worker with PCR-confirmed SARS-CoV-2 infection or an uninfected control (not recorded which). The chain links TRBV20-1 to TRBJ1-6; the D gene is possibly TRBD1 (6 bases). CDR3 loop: CSAALRGSPSPLHF. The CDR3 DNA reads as TGCAGTGCTGCCTTAAGGGGGTCTCCCTCACCCCTCCACTTT.